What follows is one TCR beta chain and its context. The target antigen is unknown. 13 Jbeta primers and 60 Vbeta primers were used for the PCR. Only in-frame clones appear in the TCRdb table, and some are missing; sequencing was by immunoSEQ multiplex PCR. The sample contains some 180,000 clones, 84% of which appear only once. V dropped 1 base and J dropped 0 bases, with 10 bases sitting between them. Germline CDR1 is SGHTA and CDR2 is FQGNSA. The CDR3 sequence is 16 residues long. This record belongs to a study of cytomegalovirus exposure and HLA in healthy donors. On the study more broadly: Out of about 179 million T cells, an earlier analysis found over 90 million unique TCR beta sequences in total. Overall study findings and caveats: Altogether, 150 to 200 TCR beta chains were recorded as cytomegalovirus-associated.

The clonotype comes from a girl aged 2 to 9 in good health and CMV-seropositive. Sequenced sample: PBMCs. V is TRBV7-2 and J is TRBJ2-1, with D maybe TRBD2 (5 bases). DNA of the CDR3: TGTGCCAGCAGCTTAGTTCCGGGGAGCTCCTACAATGAGCAGTTCTTC. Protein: CASSLVPGSSYNEQFF.